The clone carrying this TCR beta chain has more than one count but fewer than ten. Antigen specificity is unknown. The sample comes from a study of molecular identifiers for immune sequencing clone quantification. Overall study results and limits: Detecting spiked Jurkat TCR RNA from one cell among about a million naive cells was reportedly possible.

CDR1 and CDR2 from the germline V gene are KGHDR and SFDVKD. The CDR3 contains 11 residues. V was clipped by 9 bases and J by 5 bases, with 8 bases between them. Using a CD8+CD4-CCR7+CD45RA+ phenotype, naive CD8 T cells were sorted. Libraries of bulk TCR were made by previously described methods (with listed TCR primers). Via MiXCR, TCRdb re-called the PCR reads, giving one row per CDR3 protein. The sample consists of about 640,000 distinct CDR3 sequences, about 20% of them appearing once. This TCR came from a human donor in good health. Some libraries in this study had Jurkat cell RNA spiked in. The chain uses TRBV24-1 and TRBJ2-3, with D uncertain. Sequencing was carried out using naive CD8+ T cells from blood, with Jurkat cell RNA spiked in. Subset given: FACS-sorted CD8+CD4-CCR7+CD45RA+ naive T cells. The CDR3 DNA reads TGTGCCACCCAGGTCCGAGATACGCAGTATTTT. It is translated as CATQVRDTQYF.